The 22 T cell receptor beta chains below were found in one sample sequenced in a study of blood T cell repertoires in COVID-19. TCRdb keeps only in-frame clones here, not all; method: immunoSEQ multiplex PCR. The sample lists 350,000 or so clones, around four fifths occurring once. The sequenced material came from peripheral blood. All receptors derive from a man aged 25-45 years with active or convalescent COVID-19.

This chain uses TRBV5-6 with TRBJ2-4; D not resolved. The CDR3 totals 12 residues. The V end was cut by 1 base, the J end by 6 bases, with 5 bases between. Germline V gene sequence: CDR1 SGHDT, CDR2 YYEEEE. The CDR3 reads CASSLTTNIQYF. The CDR3, as DNA: TGTGCCAGCAGCTTGACAACAAACATTCAGTACTTC.

The chain combines TRBV25-1 with TRBJ2-6; D may be TRBD1 (6 bases). The ends were cut back, 4 bases at V and 2 bases at J, with 15 bases in the middle. The CDR3 runs 17 residues. Germline V gene sequence: CDR1 MGHDK, CDR2 SYGVNS. The CDR3 DNA is TGTGCCAGCAGTGGGTTAGGGGGTCTCGCTGGGGCCAACGTCCTGACTTTC. It translates to CASSGLGGLAGANVLTF.

The chain links TRBV28 to TRBJ2-7; tentative D call: TRBD2 (5 bases). Germline V gives CDR1 MDHEN, CDR2 SYDVKM. Trimming removed 7 bases at V and 3 bases at J, with 22 bases between. The length of the CDR3 is 16 residues. CDR3 nucleotides: TGTGCCAGCACCAGCGCAAACCTAGGGAGTCTCTACGAGCAGTACTTC. Encoded protein: CASTSANLGSLYEQYF.

V gene TRBV6-2 or TRBV6-3 combines with J gene TRBJ1-5, with TRBD1 identical over 8 bases. The CDR3 has 16 residues. V lost 0 bases and J lost 6; bases outside the gene matches: 7. The germline gives CDR1 MNHEY, CDR2 SVGEGT. The CDR3 region has the DNA TGTGCCAGCAGTTACTCTCAGGGGGCATCGAGTCAGCCCCAGCATTTT. It translates to CASSYSQGASSQPQHF.

This rearrangement joins TRBV6-5 to TRBJ2-5; D gene uncertain. The V and J ends lost 7 bases and 0 bases respectively, with 3 bases between them. The CDR3 is 11 residues long. CDR1 is MNHEY and CDR2 is SVGAGI in the germline V gene. DNA for the CDR3: TGTGCCAGCACGTACCAAGAGACCCAGTACTTC. It specifies CASTYQETQYF.

The chain links TRBV19 to TRBJ2-7; maybe TRBD2 (6 bases). The V and J ends lost 2 bases and 5 bases respectively, with 19 bases between them. The CDR3 is 16 residues long. The germline CDR1 and CDR2 sequences are LNHDA and SQIVND (reference sequence). CDR3 bases: TGTGCCAGTAGTATAACTGCACGGGGGTATGTCGACGAGCAGTACTTC. This codes for CASSITARGYVDEQYF. The variable domain in full, with the rest retrieved from reference TRBV19 and TRBJ2-7, is DGGITQSPKYLFRKEGQNVTLSCEQNLNHDAMYWYRQDPGQGLRLIYYSQIVNDFQKGDIAEGYSVSREKKESFPLTVTSAQKNPTAFYLCASSITARGYVDEQYFGPGTRLTVT.

The J gene is TRBJ1-3, the V gene TRBV7-3; tentative D call: TRBD1 (6 bases). The germline CDR1 and CDR2 sequences are SGHTA and FQGTGA. The V gene lost 5 bases and the J gene lost 3 bases, with 17 bases spanning the gap. The CDR3 is 16 residues long. The CDR3: CASSRLGAGGGNTIYF. The CDR3 DNA reads TGTGCCAGCAGCCGACTGGGGGCGGGAGGTGGAAACACCATATATTTT.

The J gene is TRBJ2-7, the V gene TRBV7-2; unclear D gene. There are 11 residues in the CDR3. V was pared by 5 bases and J by 3 bases, with 5 bases between. Germline CDR1 and CDR2: SGHTA and FQGNSA. The CDR3 bases are TGTGCCAGCAGCCTACTCTACGAGCAGTACTTC. It encodes CASSLLYEQYF.

V and J are TRBV9 and TRBJ2-5; 10 bases fit TRBD2. Germline values: CDR1 SGDLS, CDR2 YYNGEE. V shed 1 base and J 5 bases; nucleotides not matched to a gene: 8. The CDR3 covers 16 residues. The CDR3: CASSVSERGGEETQYF. For the CDR3, the DNA is TGTGCCAGCAGCGTATCGGAGCGGGGGGGCGAGGAGACCCAGTACTTC.

This clone was detected only a few times. CDR3 bases: TGTGCCAGCACCATGGGAGGGGGGAACACTGAAGCTTTCTTT. This sequence encodes CASTMGGGNTEAFF. V is TRBV6-6 and J is TRBJ1-1, with D possibly TRBD1 on 6 matching bases. V lost 7 bases to trimming and J lost 1 base, with 13 bases between them. This CDR3 is 14 amino acids long. Per the germline V gene, CDR1 is MNHNY and CDR2 is SVGAGI (reference sequence).

The sample holds one count of this clone. The chain is built from TRBV7-9 and TRBJ1-5; 9 bases are shared with TRBD1. CDR3 length: 16 amino acids. V shed 1 base and J 6 bases; nucleotides not matched to a gene: 7. The germline V gene has CDR1 SEHNR and CDR2 FQNEAQ (reference sequence). The CDR3 spells CASSLGGQGRGQPQHF. The CDR3 nucleotides are TGTGCCAGCAGCTTAGGGGGACAGGGTCGGGGTCAGCCCCAGCATTTT.

This CDR3 is CASSLGGEAKDIQYF. The CDR3 bases are TGTGCCAGCAGCCTAGGCGGGGAAGCGAAGGACATTCAGTACTTC. V is TRBV5-5 and J is TRBJ2-4, with D tentatively TRBD2 (6 bases). Trimming pared 4 bases from V and 8 bases from J, leaving 19 bases between. Germline CDR1 SGHKS, CDR2 YYEKEE (reference sequence). CDR3 length: 15 residues.

This sequence joins TRBV6-5 and TRBJ1-5; D call uncertain. CDR1 and CDR2 (germline): MNHEY, SVGAGI. Deletions cut 5 bases from V and 5 bases from J, with 13 bases between. The CDR3 runs to 14 residues. CDR3 residues: CASSRRQEDQPQHF. The CDR3 DNA reads TGTGCCAGCAGTCGAAGGCAGGAGGATCAGCCCCAGCATTTT.

The genes are TRBV30 and TRBJ2-1, with 7 bases that match TRBD2. The CDR3 contains 16 residues. Trimming cost V 0 bases and J 0 bases; bases outside gene matches: 5. The germline CDR1 and CDR2 sequences are GTSNPN and SVGIG (reference sequence). CDR3 loop: CAWSVLATSSYNEQFF. The DNA for the CDR3 is TGTGCCTGGAGTGTACTAGCGACGAGCTCCTACAATGAGCAGTTCTTC. The variable domain in full, with the rest retrieved from reference TRBV30 and TRBJ2-1, is SQTIHQWPATLVQPVGSPLSLECTVEGTSNPNLYWYRQAAGRGLQLLFYSVGIGQISSEVPQNLSASRPQDRQFILSSKKLLLSDSGFYLCAWSVLATSSYNEQFFGPGTRLTVL.

The CDR3 DNA reads TGTGCCAGCAGCCCAGGACAGGGGGCCAGAAACACCATATATTTT. It translates to CASSPGQGARNTIYF. The genes are TRBV9 and TRBJ1-3; 11 bases match TRBD1. Germline CDR1 SGDLS, CDR2 YYNGEE. The ends lost 4 bases at V and 5 bases at J; junction bases unmatched: 5. This CDR3 is 15 amino acids long.

With respect to this clone: Other DNA sequences in the sample encode the same CDR3. The gene calls are TRBV5-1 and TRBJ2-1; D is undetermined. Trimming pared 1 base from V and 0 bases from J, leaving 8 bases between. The CDR3 is 15 amino acids. Germline CDR1 is SGHRS and CDR2 is YFSETQ. The CDR3 sequence is CASSLISSSYNEQFF. The CDR3, as DNA: TGCGCCAGCAGCTTGATCTCTAGCTCCTACAATGAGCAGTTCTTC. Together with reference TRBV5-1 and TRBJ2-1, the CDR3 gives the full variable domain: KAGVTQTPRYLIKTRGQQVTLSCSPISGHRSVSWYQQTPGQGLQFLFEYFSETQRNKGNFPGRFSGRQFSNSRSEMNVSTLELGDSALYLCASSLISSSYNEQFFGPGTRLTVL.

This clone was seen a few times. This rearrangement joins TRBV7-9 to TRBJ1-1; 8 bases are a match to TRBD1. The CDR3 covers 19 residues. Germline lookup yields CDR1 SEHNR and CDR2 FQNEAQ (reference sequence). After removal of 5 bases from V and 4 bases from J, the junction contained 21 bases not matched to a gene. The CDR3 DNA follows: TGTGCCAGCAGCCAGGGCGGAGCAGGGGGCTTCTCGCGTGGCACTGAAGCTTTCTTT. The encoded protein is CASSQGGAGGFSRGTEAFF.

The gene calls are TRBV29-1 and TRBJ1-5, with 7 bases matching TRBD1. This CDR3 region has 14 residues. Germline V lookup: CDR1 SQVTM, CDR2 ANQGSEA. Trimming removed 6 bases from V and 2 bases from J; junction bases left unmatched: 7. The CDR3: CSVATGVGNQPQHF. CDR3 in DNA: TGCAGCGTCGCCACAGGGGTCGGCAATCAGCCCCAGCATTTT.

This clone was picked up a small number of times. This rearrangement joins TRBV6-1 to TRBJ1-1; tentative D call: TRBD1 (5 bases). The CDR3 runs to 14 residues. Trimming cost V 1 base and J 5 bases, with 11 bases left between them. CDR1 and CDR2 (germline): MNHNS, SASEGT. The CDR3 sequence: CASSEVDSATEAFF. CDR3 DNA: TGTGCCAGCAGTGAAGTCGACAGTGCGACTGAAGCTTTCTTT.

This chain links TRBV11-1 with TRBJ1-5; D remains ambiguous. The V end lost 2 bases, the J end lost 7 bases, and 9 bases lay between the germline ends. The germline gives CDR1 SGHAT, CDR2 FQDESV (reference sequence). CDR3 size: 13 residues. CDR3 sequence reads: CASSLSSGQPQHF. Here the CDR3 DNA reads TGTGCCAGCAGCTTATCCTCAGGCCAGCCCCAGCATTTT.

V is TRBV30 and J is TRBJ1-5; D may be TRBD1 (5 bases). This CDR3 has 16 amino acids. V lost 2 bases, J lost 0 bases, and 14 bases lay in between. CDR1 is GTSNPN, CDR2 SVGIG, per germline (reference sequence). DNA of the CDR3: TGTGCCTGGAGTCCGTCGGGCAGGGATAGCAATCAGCCCCAGCATTTT. Translation gives CAWSPSGRDSNQPQHF.

The chain links TRBV3-1 (or the pseudogene TRBV3-2) to TRBJ2-2; D possibly corresponds to TRBD2 (7 bases). This CDR3 comprises 14 residues. Trimming shortened V by 3 bases and J by 6 bases, and 11 bases separated the two germline ends. Germline CDR1 and CDR2: LGHDT and YNNKEL (reference sequence). Here the CDR3 DNA reads TGTGCCAGCAGCCAGAAAGGGGGGGCCGGGGAGCTGTTTTTT. Its protein product is CASSQKGGAGELFF.